A selection of T cell receptor beta chains follows, all from one sample in a study of shared clonotypes between healthy human individuals. Data came from immunoSEQ multiplex PCR; TCRdb stores just in-frame clones and leaves some out. Counted here are 2 million to 3 million clones, roughly 93% occurring once; the ten biggest clones make up 0.36%. The specimen sequenced was naive CD4+ T cells from PBMCs. The receptors come from a man between 18 and 29 years old in good health. Some clones in this sample may be carry-over from other donors' samples. Both conserved end residues are part of each CDR3. Fields, in order: J gene, clone size, D gene, CDR3 length, V gene, CDR3 protein, CDR3 DNA. A D gene is named only where the DNA matches it firmly. Clone size is shown for a subset of rows, as once, few, many or a class of expanded clone.

j_gene: TRBJ2-3
abundance: NA
d_gene: TRBD2
len: 19
v_gene: TRBV28
CDR3aa: CASSSRWASGRAYADTQYF
CDR3nt: TGTGCCAGCAGTTCCCGTTGGGCTAGCGGGAGGGCCTATGCAGATACGCAGTATTTT

j_gene: TRBJ2-7
abundance: NA
d_gene: TRBD2
len: 14
v_gene: TRBV5-4
CDR3aa: CASSIWAAGGEQYF
CDR3nt: TGTGCCAGCAGCATTTGGGCTGCGGGAGGTGAGCAGTACTTC

j_gene: TRBJ1-5
abundance: NA
d_gene: NA
len: 14
v_gene: TRBV7-2
CDR3aa: CASSGRGGNQPQHF
CDR3nt: TGTGCCAGCAGCGGTAGGGGGGGCAATCAGCCCCAGCATTTT

j_gene: TRBJ1-1
abundance: NA
d_gene: NA
len: 13
v_gene: TRBV7-8
CDR3aa: CASSHSGGTEAFF
CDR3nt: TGTGCCAGCAGCCACTCGGGGGGCACTGAAGCTTTCTTT

j_gene: TRBJ1-2
abundance: NA
d_gene: NA
len: 13
v_gene: TRBV19
CDR3aa: CASSLRSAYGYTF
CDR3nt: TGTGCCAGTAGTCTGAGGTCTGCATATGGCTACACCTTC

j_gene: TRBJ2-2
abundance: NA
d_gene: TRBD1
len: 14
v_gene: TRBV7-3
CDR3aa: CASSPGGAAGELFF
CDR3nt: TGTGCCAGCAGTCCAGGGGGCGCGGCCGGGGAGCTGTTTTTT

j_gene: TRBJ2-1
abundance: NA
d_gene: NA
len: 14
v_gene: TRBV4-1
CDR3aa: CASSQGEAPDRQFF
CDR3nt: TGCGCCAGCAGCCAAGGTGAGGCACCCGACCGGCAGTTCTTC

j_gene: TRBJ1-2
abundance: NA
d_gene: NA
len: 16
v_gene: TRBV5-6
CDR3aa: CASSLNPNRALYGYTF
CDR3nt: TGTGCCAGCAGCTTAAACCCTAACAGGGCCTTATATGGCTACACCTTC

j_gene: TRBJ2-1
abundance: NA
d_gene: NA
len: 12
v_gene: TRBV2
CDR3aa: CASSEAGLSQFF
CDR3nt: TGTGCCAGCAGTGAAGCGGGACTCTCCCAGTTCTTC

j_gene: TRBJ1-4
abundance: NA
d_gene: NA
len: 14
v_gene: TRBV4-1
CDR3aa: CASSPFRSNEKLFF
CDR3nt: TGCGCCAGCAGCCCCTTCCGGAGTAATGAAAAACTGTTTTTT

j_gene: TRBJ2-3
abundance: NA
d_gene: TRBD2
len: 14
v_gene: TRBV4-1
CDR3aa: CASSPSGRTDTQYF
CDR3nt: TGCGCCAGCAGCCCTAGCGGCCGCACAGATACGCAGTATTTT

j_gene: TRBJ1-4
abundance: NA
d_gene: NA
len: 15
v_gene: TRBV27
CDR3aa: CASSPGGADDEKLFF
CDR3nt: TGTGCCAGCAGCCCCGGAGGGGCGGATGATGAAAAACTGTTTTTT

j_gene: TRBJ1-5
abundance: NA
d_gene: NA
len: 15
v_gene: TRBV7-9
CDR3aa: CASSLAVGGHQPQHF
CDR3nt: TGTGCCAGCAGCTTAGCGGTAGGAGGTCATCAGCCCCAGCATTTT

j_gene: TRBJ2-7
abundance: NA
d_gene: NA
len: 13
v_gene: TRBV27
CDR3aa: CASSYRDSSEQYF
CDR3nt: TGTGCCAGCAGTTACCGGGACTCCAGCGAGCAGTACTTC

j_gene: TRBJ2-4
abundance: NA
d_gene: NA
len: 13
v_gene: TRBV19
CDR3aa: CASSITRMNIQYF
CDR3nt: TGTGCCAGTAGTATCACGAGAATGAACATTCAGTACTTC

j_gene: TRBJ2-1
abundance: NA
d_gene: TRBD1
len: 15
v_gene: TRBV5-5
CDR3aa: CASSLGTDRGDEQFF
CDR3nt: TGTGCCAGCAGCTTGGGGACCGACAGGGGAGATGAGCAGTTCTTC

j_gene: TRBJ2-5
abundance: NA
d_gene: NA
len: 14
v_gene: TRBV6-1
CDR3aa: CASSNLQGQETQYF
CDR3nt: TGTGCCAGCAGCAATTTACAGGGACAAGAGACCCAGTACTTC

j_gene: TRBJ2-7
abundance: NA
d_gene: TRBD2
len: 13
v_gene: TRBV19
CDR3aa: CASSSGRANEQYF
CDR3nt: TGTGCCAGTAGTAGCGGGAGGGCCAACGAGCAGTACTTC

j_gene: TRBJ1-5
abundance: NA
d_gene: NA
len: 13
v_gene: TRBV7-8
CDR3aa: CASSLVRGQPQHF
CDR3nt: TGTGCCAGCAGCTTAGTGCGCGGTCAGCCCCAGCATTTT

j_gene: TRBJ1-5
abundance: NA
d_gene: NA
len: 16
v_gene: TRBV2
CDR3aa: CASSEAAPYSNQPQHF
CDR3nt: TGTGCCAGCAGTGAAGCGGCGCCCTATAGCAATCAGCCCCAGCATTTT

j_gene: TRBJ2-2
abundance: NA
d_gene: TRBD2
len: 17
v_gene: TRBV11-3
CDR3aa: CASSLGGRSSETGELFF
CDR3nt: TGTGCCAGCAGCTTAGGCGGGAGGTCCTCAGAGACCGGGGAGCTGTTTTTT

j_gene: TRBJ2-2
abundance: NA
d_gene: NA
len: 13
v_gene: TRBV6-5
CDR3aa: CASSRTVTGELFF
CDR3nt: TGTGCCAGCAGTCGGACGGTCACCGGGGAGCTGTTTTTT

j_gene: TRBJ1-4
abundance: NA
d_gene: TRBD1
len: 15
v_gene: TRBV9
CDR3aa: CASSTRGGGGEKLFF
CDR3nt: TGTGCCAGCAGCACGAGAGGAGGGGGCGGTGAAAAACTGTTTTTT

j_gene: TRBJ2-3
abundance: NA
d_gene: NA
len: 13
v_gene: TRBV28
CDR3aa: CASSLSGTDTQYF
CDR3nt: TGTGCCAGCAGTCTTAGCGGCACAGATACGCAGTATTTT

j_gene: TRBJ2-7
abundance: NA
d_gene: NA
len: 14
v_gene: TRBV27
CDR3aa: CASSFRGRSYEQYF
CDR3nt: TGTGCCAGCAGTTTTCGAGGGAGATCCTACGAGCAGTACTTC

j_gene: TRBJ1-3
abundance: NA
d_gene: NA
len: 14
v_gene: TRBV6-6
CDR3aa: CASSYSLTGNTIYF
CDR3nt: TGTGCCAGCAGTTACTCCCTCACTGGAAACACCATATATTTT

j_gene: TRBJ2-7
abundance: NA
d_gene: TRBD2
len: 14
v_gene: TRBV6-5
CDR3aa: CASSPTSGTYEQYF
CDR3nt: TGTGCCAGCAGTCCCACTAGCGGAACCTACGAGCAGTACTTC

j_gene: TRBJ2-4
abundance: NA
d_gene: NA
len: 13
v_gene: TRBV28
CDR3aa: CASLHGAKNIQYF
CDR3nt: TGTGCCAGCCTCCACGGAGCCAAAAACATTCAGTACTTC

j_gene: TRBJ1-1
abundance: NA
d_gene: NA
len: 13
v_gene: TRBV28
CDR3aa: CASRNPGFPEAFF
CDR3nt: TGTGCCAGCAGAAACCCCGGGTTTCCTGAAGCTTTCTTT

j_gene: TRBJ2-5
abundance: NA
d_gene: NA
len: 13
v_gene: TRBV7-2
CDR3aa: CASSLLRGETQYF
CDR3nt: TGTGCCAGCAGCCTACTCAGGGGAGAGACCCAGTACTTC

j_gene: TRBJ1-5
abundance: NA
d_gene: NA
len: 13
v_gene: TRBV5-5
CDR3aa: CASSENYNQPQHF
CDR3nt: TGTGCCAGCAGCGAGAATTACAATCAGCCCCAGCATTTT

j_gene: TRBJ2-3
abundance: NA
d_gene: TRBD2
len: 16
v_gene: TRBV2
CDR3aa: CASRDSGSGRVYTQYF
CDR3nt: TGTGCCAGCAGGGACTCCGGTAGCGGGAGAGTTTATACGCAGTATTTT

j_gene: TRBJ2-7
abundance: NA
d_gene: TRBD2
len: 15
v_gene: TRBV5-6
CDR3aa: CASSLVTSGSNEQYF
CDR3nt: TGTGCCAGCAGCTTGGTGACTAGCGGGAGCAACGAGCAGTACTTC

j_gene: TRBJ2-3
abundance: NA
d_gene: TRBD1
len: 13
v_gene: TRBV19
CDR3aa: CASQGQATDTQYF
CDR3nt: TGTGCCAGTCAGGGACAGGCCACAGATACGCAGTATTTT

j_gene: TRBJ2-5
abundance: NA
d_gene: NA
len: 15
v_gene: TRBV5-1
CDR3aa: CASSLALGSQGTQYF
CDR3nt: TGCGCCAGCAGCTTGGCCTTGGGGTCTCAAGGGACCCAGTACTTC

j_gene: TRBJ2-1
abundance: NA
d_gene: TRBD1
len: 16
v_gene: TRBV18
CDR3aa: CASSPRQGYPYNEQFF
CDR3nt: TGTGCCAGCTCACCCAGACAGGGGTACCCCTACAATGAGCAGTTCTTC

j_gene: TRBJ1-3
abundance: NA
d_gene: NA
len: 13
v_gene: TRBV7-9
CDR3aa: CASSQNSGNTIYF
CDR3nt: TGTGCCAGCAGCCAAAACTCTGGAAACACCATATATTTT

j_gene: TRBJ2-7
abundance: NA
d_gene: NA
len: 14
v_gene: TRBV5-5
CDR3aa: CASSLVFRVYEQYF
CDR3nt: TGTGCCAGCAGCTTGGTATTTCGAGTCTACGAGCAGTACTTC

j_gene: TRBJ2-7
abundance: NA
d_gene: TRBD1
len: 13
v_gene: TRBV14
CDR3aa: CASSLGQRYEQYF
CDR3nt: TGTGCCAGCAGCCTGGGACAGAGGTACGAGCAGTACTTC

j_gene: TRBJ1-4
abundance: few
d_gene: TRBD1
len: 13
v_gene: TRBV19
CDR3aa: CASTDRGGEKLFF
CDR3nt: TGTGCCAGCACGGACAGGGGCGGTGAAAAACTGTTTTTT

j_gene: TRBJ1-2
abundance: NA
d_gene: NA
len: 12
v_gene: TRBV7-2
CDR3aa: CASSPGVRGYTF
CDR3nt: TGTGCCAGCAGTCCTGGGGTTAGGGGCTACACCTTC

j_gene: TRBJ2-1
abundance: NA
d_gene: TRBD2
len: 14
v_gene: TRBV5-4
CDR3aa: CASSRTSGTNEQFF
CDR3nt: TGTGCCAGCAGCCGGACTAGCGGGACCAATGAGCAGTTCTTC

j_gene: TRBJ1-4
abundance: NA
d_gene: NA
len: 16
v_gene: TRBV28
CDR3aa: CASSFPLQGHNEKLFF
CDR3nt: TGTGCCAGCAGTTTCCCTTTACAGGGACATAATGAAAAACTGTTTTTT

j_gene: TRBJ2-7
abundance: once
d_gene: NA
len: 14
v_gene: TRBV27
CDR3aa: CASPSPGSPYEQYF
CDR3nt: TGTGCCAGCCCAAGTCCTGGGAGCCCCTACGAGCAGTACTTC

j_gene: TRBJ2-7
abundance: once
d_gene: NA
len: 16
v_gene: TRBV6-1
CDR3aa: CASSEVEAGPTYEQYF
CDR3nt: TGTGCCAGCAGTGAAGTAGAGGCAGGCCCTACCTACGAGCAGTACTTC

j_gene: TRBJ1-5
abundance: NA
d_gene: NA
len: 14
v_gene: TRBV2
CDR3aa: CASSEGSVGQPQHF
CDR3nt: TGTGCCAGCAGTGAGGGAAGCGTGGGCCAGCCCCAGCATTTT

j_gene: TRBJ1-1
abundance: NA
d_gene: NA
len: 14
v_gene: TRBV7-9
CDR3aa: CASLTGAVEGLAFF
CDR3nt: TGTGCCAGTCTTACTGGTGCGGTGGAAGGTCTGGCTTTCTTT

j_gene: TRBJ2-6
abundance: NA
d_gene: NA
len: 17
v_gene: TRBV28
CDR3aa: CASNRYWEGLGANVLTF
CDR3nt: TGTGCCAGCAACCGCTATTGGGAAGGACTTGGGGCCAACGTCCTGACTTTC

j_gene: TRBJ1-3
abundance: once
d_gene: TRBD1
len: 15
v_gene: TRBV6-4
CDR3aa: CASPRGDSDGNTIYF
CDR3nt: TGTGCCAGCCCTCGGGGGGACAGTGATGGAAACACCATATATTTT

j_gene: TRBJ2-1
abundance: NA
d_gene: TRBD2
len: 15
v_gene: TRBV5-1
CDR3aa: CASSPSRESGDEQFF
CDR3nt: TGCGCCAGCAGCCCTTCGCGGGAGTCGGGCGATGAGCAGTTCTTC

j_gene: TRBJ2-7
abundance: once
d_gene: TRBD1
len: 13
v_gene: TRBV19
CDR3aa: CASNRDSSYEQYF
CDR3nt: TGTGCCAGTAACAGGGACAGCTCCTACGAGCAGTACTTC

j_gene: TRBJ2-7
abundance: NA
d_gene: TRBD2
len: 16
v_gene: TRBV7-8
CDR3aa: CASSLGSAGGSYEQYF
CDR3nt: TGTGCCAGCAGCTTAGGGTCAGCGGGGGGCTCCTACGAGCAGTACTTC

j_gene: TRBJ2-3
abundance: NA
d_gene: NA
len: 16
v_gene: TRBV11-1
CDR3aa: CASSLMSSLSTDTQYF
CDR3nt: TGTGCCAGCAGCTTAATGTCTAGCCTGAGCACAGATACGCAGTATTTT